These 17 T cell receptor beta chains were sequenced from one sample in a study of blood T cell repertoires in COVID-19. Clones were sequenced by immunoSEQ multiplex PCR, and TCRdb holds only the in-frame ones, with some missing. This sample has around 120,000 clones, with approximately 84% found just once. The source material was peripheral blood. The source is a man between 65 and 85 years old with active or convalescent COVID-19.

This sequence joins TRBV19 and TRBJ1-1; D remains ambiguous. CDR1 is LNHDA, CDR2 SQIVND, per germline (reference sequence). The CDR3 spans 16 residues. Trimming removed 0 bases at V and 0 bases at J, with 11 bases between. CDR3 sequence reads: CASSIDRPPLNTEAFF. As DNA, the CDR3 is TGTGCCAGTAGTATAGACAGGCCGCCCCTGAACACTGAAGCTTTCTTT. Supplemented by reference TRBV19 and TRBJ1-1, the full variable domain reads DGGITQSPKYLFRKEGQNVTLSCEQNLNHDAMYWYRQDPGQGLRLIYYSQIVNDFQKGDIAEGYSVSREKKESFPLTVTSAQKNPTAFYLCASSIDRPPLNTEAFFGQGTRLTVV.

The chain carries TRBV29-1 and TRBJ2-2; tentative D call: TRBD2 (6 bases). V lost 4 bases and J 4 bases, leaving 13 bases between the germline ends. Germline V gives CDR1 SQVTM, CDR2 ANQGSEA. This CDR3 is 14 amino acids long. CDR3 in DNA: TGCAGCGTTGGTTGGGGCGGGGCCACCGGGGAGCTGTTTTTT. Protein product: CSVGWGGATGELFF.

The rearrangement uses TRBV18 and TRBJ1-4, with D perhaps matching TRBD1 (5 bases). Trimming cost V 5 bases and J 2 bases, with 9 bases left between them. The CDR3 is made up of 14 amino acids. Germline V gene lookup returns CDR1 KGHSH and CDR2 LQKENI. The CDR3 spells CASSIRATNEKLFF. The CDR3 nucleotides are TGTGCCAGCTCAATCAGGGCGACTAATGAAAAACTGTTTTTT.

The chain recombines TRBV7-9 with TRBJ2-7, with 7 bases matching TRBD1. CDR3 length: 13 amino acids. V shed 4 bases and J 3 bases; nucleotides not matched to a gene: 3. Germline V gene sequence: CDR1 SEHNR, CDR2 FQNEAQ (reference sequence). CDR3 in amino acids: CASSSDRFYEQYF. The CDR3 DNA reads TGTGCCAGCAGCTCGGACAGGTTCTACGAGCAGTACTTC. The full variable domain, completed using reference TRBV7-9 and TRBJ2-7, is DTGVSQNPRHKITKRGQNVTFRCDPISEHNRLYWYRQTLGQGPEFLTYFQNEAQLEKSRLLSDRFSAERPKGSFSTLEIQRTEQGDSAMYLCASSSDRFYEQYFGPGTRLTVT.

CDR3 sequence (DNA): TGTGCCAGCTCCCCTGGATTGACCGGGACATTTGAGCAGTTCTTC. Its protein is CASSPGLTGTFEQFF. The chain couples TRBV18 to TRBJ2-1, with a tentative D call TRBD1 (6 bases). Looked up from germline, CDR1 is KGHSH and CDR2 is LQKENI. This CDR3 contains 15 residues. V lost 6 bases and J lost 9, with 21 bases in between.

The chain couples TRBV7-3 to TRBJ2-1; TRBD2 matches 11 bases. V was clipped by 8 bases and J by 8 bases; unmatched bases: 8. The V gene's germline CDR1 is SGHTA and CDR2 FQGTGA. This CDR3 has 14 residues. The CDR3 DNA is TGTGCCAGCGCAACTAGCGGGAGACCCGATGAGCAGTTCTTC. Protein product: CASATSGRPDEQFF.

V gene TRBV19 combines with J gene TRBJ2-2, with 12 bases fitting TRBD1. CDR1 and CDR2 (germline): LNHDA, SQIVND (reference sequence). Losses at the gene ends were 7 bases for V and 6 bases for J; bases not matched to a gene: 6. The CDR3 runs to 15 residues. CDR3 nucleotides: TGTGCCAGTATCCCCGGGACAGGGGGCTCCGGGGAGCTGTTTTTT. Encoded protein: CASIPGTGGSGELFF.

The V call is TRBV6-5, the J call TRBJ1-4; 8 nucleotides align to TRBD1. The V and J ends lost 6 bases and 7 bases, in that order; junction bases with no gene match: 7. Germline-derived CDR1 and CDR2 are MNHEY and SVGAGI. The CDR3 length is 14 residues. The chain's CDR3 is CASRRTGSVEKLFF. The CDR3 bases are TGTGCCAGCAGGCGGACAGGGTCGGTTGAAAAACTGTTTTTT.

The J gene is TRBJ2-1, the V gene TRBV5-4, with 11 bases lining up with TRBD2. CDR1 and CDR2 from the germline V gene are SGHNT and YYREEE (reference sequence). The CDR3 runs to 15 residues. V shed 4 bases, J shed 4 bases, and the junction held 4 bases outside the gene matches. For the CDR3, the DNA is TGTGCCAGCAGCCCGACTAGCGGGGTTTACAATGAGCAGTTCTTC. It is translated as CASSPTSGVYNEQFF.

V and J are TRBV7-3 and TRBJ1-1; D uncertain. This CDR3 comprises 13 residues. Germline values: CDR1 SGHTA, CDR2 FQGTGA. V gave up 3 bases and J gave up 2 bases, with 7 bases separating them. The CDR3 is CASSFRENTEAFF. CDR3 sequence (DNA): TGTGCCAGCAGCTTCCGGGAAAACACTGAAGCTTTCTTT.

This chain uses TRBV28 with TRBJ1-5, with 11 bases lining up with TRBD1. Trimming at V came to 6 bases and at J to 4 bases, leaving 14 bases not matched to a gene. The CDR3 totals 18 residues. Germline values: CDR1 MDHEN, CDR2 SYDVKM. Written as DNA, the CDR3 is TGTGCCAGCAGGGCCGGGTTGGGGACAGGGGGAAGGAATCAGCCCCAGCATTTT. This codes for CASRAGLGTGGRNQPQHF.

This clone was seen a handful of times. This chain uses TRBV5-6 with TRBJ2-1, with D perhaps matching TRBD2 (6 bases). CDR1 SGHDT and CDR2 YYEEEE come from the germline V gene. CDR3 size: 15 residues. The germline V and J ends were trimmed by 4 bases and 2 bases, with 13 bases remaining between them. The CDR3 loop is CASSPPRGTYNEQFF. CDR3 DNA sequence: TGTGCCAGCAGCCCTCCCCGCGGGACCTACAATGAGCAGTTCTTC.

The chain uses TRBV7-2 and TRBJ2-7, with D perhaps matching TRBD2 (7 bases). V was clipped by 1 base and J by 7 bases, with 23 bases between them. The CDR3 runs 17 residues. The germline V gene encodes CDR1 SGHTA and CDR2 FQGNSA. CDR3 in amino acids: CASSLEPSGGARGEQYF. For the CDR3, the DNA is TGTGCCAGCAGCTTAGAGCCGAGTGGGGGGGCCCGTGGTGAGCAGTACTTC.

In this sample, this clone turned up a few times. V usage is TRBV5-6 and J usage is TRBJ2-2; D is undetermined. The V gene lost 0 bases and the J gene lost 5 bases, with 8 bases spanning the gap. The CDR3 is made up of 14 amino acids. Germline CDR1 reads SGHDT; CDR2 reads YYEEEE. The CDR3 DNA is TGTGCCAGCAGCTTGGGGCGGCGTACCGGGGAGCTGTTTTTT. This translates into CASSLGRRTGELFF. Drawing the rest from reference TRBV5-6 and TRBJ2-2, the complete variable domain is DAGVTQSPTHLIKTRGQQVTLRCSPKSGHDTVSWYQQALGQGPQFIFQYYEEEERQRGNFPDRFSGHQFPNYSSELNVNALLLGDSALYLCASSLGRRTGELFFGEGSRLTVL.

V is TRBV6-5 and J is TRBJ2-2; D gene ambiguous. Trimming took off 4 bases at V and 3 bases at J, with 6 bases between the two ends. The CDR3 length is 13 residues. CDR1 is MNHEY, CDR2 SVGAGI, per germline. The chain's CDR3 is CASSSLYTGELFF. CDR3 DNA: TGTGCCAGCAGTTCCCTATACACCGGGGAGCTGTTTTTT.

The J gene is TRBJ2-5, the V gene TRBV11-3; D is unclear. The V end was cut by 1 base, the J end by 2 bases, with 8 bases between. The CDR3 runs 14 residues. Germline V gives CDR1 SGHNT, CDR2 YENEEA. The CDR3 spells CASSLAARQETQYF. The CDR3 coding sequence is TGTGCCAGCAGCTTAGCGGCTAGACAAGAGACCCAGTACTTC.

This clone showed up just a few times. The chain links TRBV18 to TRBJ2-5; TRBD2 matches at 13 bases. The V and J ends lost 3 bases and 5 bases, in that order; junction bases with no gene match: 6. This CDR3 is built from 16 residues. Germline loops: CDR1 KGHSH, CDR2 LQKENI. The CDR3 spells CASSPGLAGQAETQYF. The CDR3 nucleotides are TGTGCCAGCTCACCGGGACTAGCGGGGCAGGCGGAGACCCAGTACTTC.